The 22 T cell receptor beta chains listed next were all sequenced from one sample in a study of memory CD4+ T cells and cytomegalovirus serostatus. Single viable CD3+CD4+CD8-CD45RO+ cells were sorted as the memory CD4+ T cells. Produced via immunoSEQ multiplex PCR; TCRdb's table is partial and in-frame only. This table holds over 45,000 clones, roughly 80% found once. Specimen: memory CD4+ T cells from blood. These receptors all stem from an adult in good health and CMV-seronegative.

This clone was recorded a few times. The V gene is TRBV10-3, the J gene TRBJ1-1; possibly TRBD1 for D (5 bases). Trimming took off 4 bases at V and 1 base at J, with 13 bases between the two ends. The germline CDR1 and CDR2 sequences are ENHRY and SYGVKD. The CDR3 loop spans 15 amino acids. The CDR3 loop reads CAISGGEAGNTEAFF. CDR3 in DNA: TGTGCCATCAGTGGGGGGGAGGCAGGGAACACTGAAGCTTTCTTT.

This chain uses TRBV20-1 with TRBJ1-2; D remains ambiguous. Germline CDR1 DFQATT, CDR2 SNEGSKA (reference sequence). Trimming stripped 7 bases from V and 8 bases from J, with 5 bases between. CDR3 length equals 8 residues. CDR3 nucleotide sequence: TGCAGTGTTGGGGGCTACACCTTC. Translated, it gives CSVGGYTF.

The chain has TRBV10-3 and TRBJ1-5, with TRBD1 matching over 7 bases. The CDR3 contains 14 residues. Looked up from germline, CDR1 is ENHRY and CDR2 is SYGVKD. The V segment lost 5 bases and the J segment 5 bases; nucleotides outside the gene matches: 6. The CDR3 loop reads CAISTGTAYQPQHF. CDR3 bases: TGTGCCATCAGTACCGGGACAGCCTATCAGCCCCAGCATTTT.

Remarks on this clone: This sample includes further DNA sequences coding for the same CDR3. The chain couples TRBV5-1 to TRBJ1-1; D remains ambiguous. Germline-derived CDR1 and CDR2 are SGHRS and YFSETQ. This CDR3 contains 13 residues. V was shortened by 0 bases and J by 1 base, with 4 bases between the two germline ends. CDR3 in DNA: TGCGCCAGCAGCTTGGCAGGGAACACTGAAGCTTTCTTT. This encodes CASSLAGNTEAFF.

This chain joins TRBV7-9 and TRBJ1-3; no clear D. Trimming pared 6 bases from V and 0 bases from J, leaving 9 bases between. Looked up from germline, CDR1 is SEHNR and CDR2 is FQNEAQ (reference sequence). CDR3 length: 14 residues. The CDR3 sequence is CASSSWGSGNTIYF. CDR3 sequence (DNA): TGTGCCAGCAGTTCGTGGGGCTCTGGAAACACCATATATTTT. Drawing the rest from reference TRBV7-9 and TRBJ1-3, the complete variable domain is DTGVSQNPRHKITKRGQNVTFRCDPISEHNRLYWYRQTLGQGPEFLTYFQNEAQLEKSRLLSDRFSAERPKGSFSTLEIQRTEQGDSAMYLCASSSWGSGNTIYFGEGSWLTVV.

The rearrangement uses TRBV5-1 and TRBJ1-1, with D hard to call. Trimming took 0 bases from V and 1 from J, leaving 7 bases between them. CDR3 size: 14 residues. Germline V gene lookup returns CDR1 SGHRS and CDR2 YFSETQ. CDR3 in amino acids: CASSLGGKNTEAFF. The CDR3 DNA is TGCGCCAGCAGCTTGGGTGGGAAGAACACTGAAGCTTTCTTT.

In this sample, this clone turned up once. The rearrangement joins TRBV28 to TRBJ1-5; 7 bases are a match to TRBD1. This CDR3 is 14 amino acids long. The J segment lost 7 bases and the V segment lost 6 bases, leaving 9 bases of the junction unmatched. Germline CDR1 MDHEN, CDR2 SYDVKM. CDR3 nucleotide sequence: TGTGCCAGCAGCCTCAGGGGGAGGCAACAGCCCCAGCATTTT. This sequence encodes CASSLRGRQQPQHF.

This clone was seen once. The V call is TRBV2, the J call TRBJ2-5; tentatively, D is TRBD2 (5 bases). The V end lost 4 bases, the J end lost 4 bases, and 10 bases lay between the germline ends. This CDR3 is built from 13 residues. Per germline, CDR1 SNHLY and CDR2 FYNNEI. CDR3 in amino acids: CASSVALPETQYF. The CDR3 DNA is TGTGCCAGCAGTGTAGCGTTGCCAGAGACCCAGTACTTC.

The V call is TRBV5-4, the J call TRBJ2-5, with 9 bases lining up with TRBD2. The CDR3 is 14 amino acids. From germline, CDR1 is SGHNT and CDR2 YYREEE (reference sequence). Losses at the gene ends were 4 bases for V and 5 bases for J; bases not matched to a gene: 6. In DNA form, the CDR3 reads TGTGCCAGCAGCGGGGCGGCGGGGGGGGAGACCCAGTACTTC. Translating it yields CASSGAAGGETQYF.

The chain joins TRBV11-3 to TRBJ2-2; 9 nucleotides agree with TRBD1. The V gene's germline CDR1 is SGHNT and CDR2 YENEEA. This CDR3 is 16 amino acids long. Trimming at V came to 5 bases and at J to 8 bases, leaving 12 bases not matched to a gene. The CDR3 region is CASSHTGGKVMGELFF. CDR3 in DNA: TGTGCCAGCAGCCATACAGGGGGCAAGGTTATGGGGGAGCTGTTTTTT.

The chain joins TRBV9 to TRBJ1-6; weak D call: TRBD1 (5 bases). This CDR3 comprises 14 residues. The germline V and J ends were trimmed by 0 bases and 5 bases, with 6 bases remaining between them. From germline, CDR1 is SGDLS and CDR2 YYNGEE. CDR3 bases: TGTGCCAGCAGCGTAGGAGGGGATAATTCACCCCTCCACTTT. It encodes CASSVGGDNSPLHF.

V gene TRBV2 combines with J gene TRBJ2-1, with D perhaps matching TRBD2 (7 bases). Trimming left V 7 bases short and J 8 bases short, with 12 bases between. The CDR3 totals 12 residues. Germline V gives CDR1 SNHLY, CDR2 FYNNEI. CDR3 sequence (DNA): TGTGCCAGCACCAAGGGGGGGGATGAGCAGTTCTTC. Protein sequence: CASTKGGDEQFF. The full variable domain, in which reference TRBV2 and TRBJ2-1 provide the parts outside the CDR3, is EPEVTQTPSHQVTQMGQEVILRCVPISNHLYFYWYRQILGQKVEFLVSFYNNEISEKSEIFDDQFSVERPDGSNFTLKIRSTKLEDSAMYFCASTKGGDEQFFGPGTRLTVL.

The rearrangement links TRBV4-3 to TRBJ2-7; weak D call: TRBD1 (6 bases). Germline assignment: CDR1 LGHNA and CDR2 YSLEER. This CDR3 has 15 residues. V was trimmed by 3 bases and J by 0 bases, leaving 12 bases between them. The CDR3 spells CASSHGARGSYEQYF. The CDR3 DNA sequence: TGCGCCAGCAGCCATGGGGCCAGGGGCTCCTACGAGCAGTACTTC.

The chain couples TRBV27 to TRBJ2-7, with D possibly being TRBD2 (7 bases). CDR3 length equals 16 residues. Trimming removed 5 bases from V and 4 bases from J, with 21 bases in between. Germline CDR1 MNHEY, CDR2 SMNVEV (reference sequence). The CDR3 DNA sequence: TGTGCCAGCAGTCCACCGGGGGGCCTTAGTAGGTACGAGCAGTACTTC. Translating it yields CASSPPGGLSRYEQYF.

The chain has TRBV28 and TRBJ2-7; TRBD1 or TRBD2 may be the D gene (6 bases each). This CDR3 has 14 residues. Germline V gene lookup returns CDR1 MDHEN and CDR2 SYDVKM. V lost 7 bases to trimming and J lost 0 bases, with 13 bases between them. Here the CDR3 DNA reads TGTGCCAGCACCCAAGGGGGGCTCTCCTACGAGCAGTACTTC. Translation gives CASTQGGLSYEQYF.

The rearrangement joins TRBV5-4 to TRBJ2-3, with D possibly being TRBD1 or TRBD2 (5 bases each). Germline loops: CDR1 SGHNT, CDR2 YYREEE (reference sequence). The CDR3 is 15 residues long. Trimming removed 1 base from V and 3 bases from J, with 12 bases in between. The CDR3 coding sequence is TGTGCCAGCAGCTTGCTGGGGGAAGATACAGATACGCAGTATTTT. It yields the protein CASSLLGEDTDTQYF. The variable domain in full, with the rest retrieved from reference TRBV5-4 and TRBJ2-3, is ETGVTQSPTHLIKTRGQQVTLRCSSQSGHNTVSWYQQALGQGPQFIFQYYREEENGRGNFPPRFSGLQFPNYSSELNVNALELDDSALYLCASSLLGEDTDTQYFGPGTRLTVL.

This sequence joins TRBV11-2 and TRBJ1-2; no clear D. Germline lookup yields CDR1 SGHAT and CDR2 FQNNGV. The CDR3 loop spans 13 amino acids. V dropped 4 bases and J dropped 0 bases, with 6 bases sitting between them. CDR3 sequence (DNA): TGTGCCAGCAGCTCGACGGCTAACTATGGCTACACCTTC. Residues: CASSSTANYGYTF. The full variable domain, its missing parts supplied by reference TRBV11-2 and TRBJ1-2, is EAGVAQSPRYKIIEKRQSVAFWCNPISGHATLYWYQQILGQGPKLLIQFQNNGVVDDSQLPKDRFSAERLKGVDSTLKIQPAKLEDSAVYLCASSSTANYGYTFGSGTRLTVV.

V and J are TRBV10-3 and TRBJ2-2, with D perhaps matching TRBD1 (6 bases). V lost 6 bases to trimming and J lost 0 bases, with 11 bases between them. From germline, CDR1 is ENHRY and CDR2 SYGVKD. The CDR3 has 15 residues. The CDR3 is CAIRSDRANTGELFF. Written as DNA, the CDR3 is TGTGCCATCAGATCGGACAGAGCGAACACCGGGGAGCTGTTTTTT.

This chain links TRBV2 with TRBJ1-5, with a possible D match to TRBD1 (6 bases). This CDR3 contains 13 residues. Trimming stripped 2 bases from V and 12 bases from J, with 14 bases between. CDR1 and CDR2 from the germline V gene are SNHLY and FYNNEI. DNA for the CDR3: TGTGCCAGCAGTGAAAAACAGGGATTCGACCAGCATTTT. Its translation: CASSEKQGFDQHF.

This chain joins TRBV4-1 and TRBJ2-1; 7 bases are a match to TRBD2. The CDR3 is 16 amino acids. The trim removed 0 bases at V and 3 bases at J, leaving 5 bases unmatched. Germline V gene lookup returns CDR1 MGHRA and CDR2 YSYEKL. The CDR3 loop is CASSQEASGDYNEQFF. The CDR3 coding sequence is TGCGCCAGCAGCCAAGAGGCTAGCGGAGACTACAATGAGCAGTTCTTC.

The V call is TRBV29-1, the J call TRBJ2-5, with D possibly being TRBD1 (6 bases). The last part of the DNA fits TRBJ2-7 better; the J call may be wrong. The CDR3 sequence is 11 residues long. Germline CDR1 SQVTM, CDR2 ANQGSEA. Here the CDR3 DNA reads TGCAGCGTTCTGACAGGTTACGAGCAGTACTTC. It translates to CSVLTGYEQYF.

The chain employs TRBV15 and TRBJ2-7; D perhaps matches TRBD1 (5 bases). In germline, CDR1 is LNHNV, CDR2 YYDKDF (reference sequence). The CDR3 is 14 residues long. V was shortened by 0 bases and J by 6 bases, with 12 bases between the two germline ends. The CDR3 sequence is CATSRERGLSEQYF. The DNA for the CDR3 is TGTGCCACCAGCAGAGAAAGGGGTCTCAGCGAGCAGTACTTC.